This T cell receptor (beta chain) came from a study of T cell changes during pregnancy in multiple sclerosis. Assay used: immunoSEQ multiplex PCR; TCRdb lists only in-frame clones, some missing. The table records some 40,000 clones, about 88% of them present only once. CDR3 length equals 16 residues. The germline V gene has CDR1 SGHRS and CDR2 YFSETQ. V was clipped by 7 bases and J by 0 bases; unmatched bases: 13. This specimen was CD4+ T cells from peripheral blood mononuclear cells, taken in the first trimester of pregnancy. The J gene is TRBJ2-7, the V gene TRBV5-1; TRBD1 matches at 7 bases. The receptor comes from a female donor with multiple sclerosis, enrolled in a pregnancy study. In DNA, the CDR3 is TGCGCCAGCGCGTACGGGACAGCCTGGGGCTCCTACGAGCAGTACTTC. Protein product: CASAYGTAWGSYEQYF.